The clone carrying this T cell receptor (beta chain) showed up just once. The CDR3 consists of 15 residues. Germline V gives CDR1 MGHRA, CDR2 YSYEKL. Repertoires were generated with immunoSEQ multiplex PCR, while TCRdb's copy carries only in-frame clones and drops some. This sample has approximately 1.1 million clones, with 75% to 80% found just once. The sample is drawn from a study of shared clonotypes between healthy human individuals. This chain uses TRBV4-1 with TRBJ2-5; TRBD2 aligns across 9 bases. The J call may be in error: the DNA end matches TRBJ2-7 better. The clonotype was recovered from a man between 18 and 29 years old in good health. Some clones in this sample may be carry-over from other donors' samples. Material for sequencing was memory CD4+ T cells from PBMCs. Specified subset: CD45RA-negative fraction. CDR3 amino acids: CASSQGPSGTYEQYF. CDR3 nucleotides: TGCGCCAGCAGCCAAGGTCCTAGCGGGACCTACGAGCAGTACTTC.